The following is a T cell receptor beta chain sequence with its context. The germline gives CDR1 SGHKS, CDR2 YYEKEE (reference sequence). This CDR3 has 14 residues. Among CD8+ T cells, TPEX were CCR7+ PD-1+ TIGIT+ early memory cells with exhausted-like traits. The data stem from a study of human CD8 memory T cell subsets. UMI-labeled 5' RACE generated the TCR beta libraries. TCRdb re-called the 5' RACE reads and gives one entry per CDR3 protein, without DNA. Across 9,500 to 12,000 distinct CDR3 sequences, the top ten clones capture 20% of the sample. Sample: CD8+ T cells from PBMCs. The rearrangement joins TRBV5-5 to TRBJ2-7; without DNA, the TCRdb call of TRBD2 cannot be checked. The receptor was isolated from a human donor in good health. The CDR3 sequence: CASSWGLADYEQYF.